The 20 T cell receptor beta chains below were found in one sample sequenced in a study of blood T cell repertoires in COVID-19. Here immunoSEQ multiplex PCR was the method, and the copy in TCRdb shows in-frame clones only, minus some. Among roughly 300,000 clones listed, less than 90% were seen once. Sequences were obtained from peripheral blood. These receptors were obtained from a woman aged 25 to 45 with COVID-19, enrolled during active disease.

The sample holds one count of this clone. The CDR3 is CASSFLLMGGPEAFF. The CDR3 DNA reads as TGTGCCAGCAGTTTTTTGCTAATGGGGGGACCTGAAGCTTTCTTT. V gene TRBV28 combines with J gene TRBJ1-1; tentative D call: TRBD1 (5 bases). The CDR3 is 15 residues long. Trimming took off 3 bases at V and 6 bases at J, with 17 bases between the two ends. Germline V gene sequence: CDR1 MDHEN, CDR2 SYDVKM.

The chain uses TRBV4-1 and TRBJ1-5; 8 bases align to TRBD1. The CDR3 sequence is 16 residues long. The germline CDR1 and CDR2 sequences are MGHRA and YSYEKL. V was clipped by 0 bases and J by 7 bases; unmatched bases: 8. CDR3 sequence reads: CASSQDPGQVGQPQHF. The DNA for the CDR3 is TGCGCCAGCAGCCAAGATCCGGGACAGGTTGGACAGCCCCAGCATTTT.

This chain joins TRBV27 and TRBJ2-5; D is possibly TRBD2 (5 bases). The length of the CDR3 is 14 residues. Per the germline V gene, CDR1 is MNHEY and CDR2 is SMNVEV (reference sequence). With 7 bases removed from V and 0 bases from J, the gap between germline ends came to 12 bases. This CDR3 reads CASMPRGYQETQYF. In nucleotides, the CDR3 is TGTGCCAGCATGCCCCGGGGATACCAAGAGACCCAGTACTTC.

The chain joins TRBV1 to TRBJ2-5; the table calls TRBD2, which could not be checked here. TRBV1 is listed as a pseudogene. The CDR3 has 12 amino acids. The CDR3 coding sequence is TGCACCAGCAGCCTTTTCGGTTGGACCCAGTACTTC. Translating gives CTSSLFGWTQYF.

The chain combines TRBV28 with TRBJ1-2, with TRBD1 as a possible D gene (5 bases). The germline CDR1 and CDR2 sequences are MDHEN and SYDVKM. The CDR3 covers 14 residues. Trimming pared 5 bases from V and 7 bases from J, leaving 17 bases between. In DNA form, the CDR3 reads TGTGCCAGCAGTCCCTCGGGACTCCTCAGTGGCTACACCTTC. Amino acid sequence: CASSPSGLLSGYTF.

The rearrangement joins TRBV6-6 to TRBJ1-1, with a weak D call TRBD1 (6 bases). CDR1 and CDR2 (germline): MNHNY, SVGAGI (reference sequence). CDR3 length equals 13 residues. V lost 9 bases, J lost 0 bases, and 11 bases lay in between. This CDR3 reads CASGGGLNTEAFF. DNA for the CDR3: TGTGCCAGTGGGGGCGGCTTGAACACTGAAGCTTTCTTT.

This clone was detected once. V and J are TRBV12-5 and TRBJ2-7; 9 bases fit TRBD1. V was pared by 6 bases and J by 5 bases, with 8 bases of the junction left unmatched. Per germline, CDR1 LGHNT and CDR2 FRNRAP. This CDR3 region has 14 residues. The CDR3: CASGAQGARHEQYF. Written as DNA, the CDR3 is TGTGCTAGTGGAGCACAGGGGGCTCGGCACGAGCAGTACTTC.

This chain links TRBV27 with TRBJ2-7; 9 nucleotides align to TRBD1. The CDR3 extends over 13 amino acids. Germline CDR1 reads MNHEY; CDR2 reads SMNVEV (reference sequence). The V gene end was trimmed by 5 bases and the J gene end by 5 bases; junction bases not matched to a gene: 4. This chain's CDR3 is CASSGNRGHEQYF. CDR3 nucleotides: TGTGCCAGCAGTGGAAACAGGGGGCACGAGCAGTACTTC.

In its sample, this clone was seen a few times. The gene calls are TRBV7-9 and TRBJ2-5, with D possibly TRBD2 on 5 matching bases. Germline CDR1 and CDR2: SEHNR and FQNEAQ (reference sequence). The CDR3 is made up of 13 amino acids. V lost 4 bases, J lost 10 bases, and 16 bases lay in between. This CDR3 reads CASSSGSESNQYF. The CDR3 nucleotides read TGTGCCAGCAGCTCGGGGTCAGAAAGTAACCAGTACTTC. Based on the CDR3 plus reference TRBV7-9 and TRBJ2-5, the full variable domain is DTGVSQNPRHKITKRGQNVTFRCDPISEHNRLYWYRQTLGQGPEFLTYFQNEAQLEKSRLLSDRFSAERPKGSFSTLEIQRTEQGDSAMYLCASSSGSESNQYFGPGTRLLVL.

The chain uses TRBV5-4 and TRBJ2-2; 8 bases are a match to TRBD1. CDR3 size: 17 residues. The germline V gene has CDR1 SGHNT and CDR2 YYREEE (reference sequence). The ends lost 0 bases at V and 3 bases at J; junction bases unmatched: 7. CDR3 bases: TGTGCCAGCAGCTTGGCTCAGGGGGCGAGGCACACCGGGGAGCTGTTTTTT. Protein: CASSLAQGARHTGELFF.

The CDR3 DNA follows: TGTGCCAGCAGCTCAGACAGGGGGCTCGGAGGCTACACCTTC. This translates into CASSSDRGLGGYTF. The chain links TRBV5-6 to TRBJ1-2, with 10 bases lining up with TRBD1. CDR1 and CDR2 from the germline V gene are SGHDT and YYEEEE. The J segment lost 8 bases and the V segment lost 3 bases, leaving 7 bases of the junction unmatched. This CDR3 has 14 residues.

This sequence joins TRBV7-9 and TRBJ1-1, with TRBD1 matching 7 bases. The CDR3 loop spans 13 amino acids. V was pared by 4 bases and J by 6 bases, with 5 bases of the junction left unmatched. CDR1 and CDR2 from the germline V gene are SEHNR and FQNEAQ (reference sequence). Here the CDR3 reads CASSYDRVSEAFF. CDR3 bases: TGTGCCAGCAGCTACGACAGGGTTTCTGAAGCTTTCTTT.

This chain uses TRBV5-4 with TRBJ2-3, with 7 bases matching TRBD1. This CDR3 contains 17 residues. Germline CDR1 and CDR2: SGHNT and YYREEE (reference sequence). J gave up 5 bases and V 1 base, and 13 bases lay outside the gene matches. The CDR3 coding sequence is TGTGCCAGCAGCTTGAGGGTGAGACAGGGTTTAGGAGATACGCAGTATTTT. Translating gives CASSLRVRQGLGDTQYF.

V and J are TRBV6-1 and TRBJ2-5, with 7 bases fitting TRBD1. The CDR3 totals 14 residues. CDR1 and CDR2 from the germline V gene are MNHNS and SASEGT. Germline trimming cut 3 bases from V and 4 bases from J; bases unmatched to any gene: 5. CDR3 in amino acids: CASSDPTGRETQYF. DNA for the CDR3: TGTGCCAGCAGTGACCCGACAGGGAGAGAGACCCAGTACTTC.

The chain is built from TRBV19 and TRBJ1-6; D gene ambiguous. CDR1 LNHDA and CDR2 SQIVND come from the germline V gene (reference sequence). V lost 6 bases to trimming and J lost 7 bases, with 16 bases between them. This CDR3 has 15 amino acids. The CDR3 DNA is TGTGCCAGTAGCGGGAGCTCGGGGAAAAATTCACCCCTCCACTTT. Encoded protein: CASSGSSGKNSPLHF.

The chain employs TRBV3-1 (or the pseudogene TRBV3-2) and TRBJ2-7; possibly TRBD1 for D (6 bases). Trimming cost V 1 base and J 10 bases, with 11 bases left between them. Per germline, CDR1 LGHDT and CDR2 YNNKEL (reference sequence). The CDR3 runs 12 residues. The CDR3 DNA reads as TGTGCCAGCAGCCAAGCAGGGGTTGAACAGTACTTC. The encoded protein is CASSQAGVEQYF.

This sequence joins TRBV28 and TRBJ1-5; D is uncertain. V lost 6 bases, J lost 2 bases, and 11 bases lay in between. The CDR3 runs to 14 residues. The germline V gene encodes CDR1 MDHEN and CDR2 SYDVKM. For the CDR3, the DNA is TGTGCCAGCAGCTACTCGGGTGGCAATCAGCCCCAGCATTTT. This translates into CASSYSGGNQPQHF.

This chain joins TRBV7-6 and TRBJ2-5, with D possibly TRBD2 on 6 matching bases. The germline V and J ends were trimmed by 1 base and 5 bases, with 14 bases remaining between them. This CDR3 has 15 amino acids. CDR1 is SGHVS and CDR2 is FNYEAQ in the germline V gene. The CDR3 here is CASSLGGGNYETQYF. CDR3 DNA sequence: TGTGCCAGCAGCTTAGGTGGAGGGAACTATGAGACCCAGTACTTC.

The rearrangement joins TRBV7-2 to TRBJ2-1, with TRBD1 matching 7 bases. The length of the CDR3 is 17 residues. V shed 2 bases and J 1 base; nucleotides not matched to a gene: 8. Per the germline V gene, CDR1 is SGHTA and CDR2 is FQGNSA. The CDR3 here is CASSLWTGPTSYNEQFF. The DNA for the CDR3 is TGTGCCAGCAGCTTATGGACAGGACCGACTTCCTACAATGAGCAGTTCTTC. Full variable domain (outside the CDR3, taken from reference TRBV7-2 and TRBJ2-1): GAGVSQSPSNKVTEKGKDVELRCDPISGHTALYWYRQSLGQGLEFLIYFQGNSAPDKSGLPSDRFSAERTGGSVSTLTIQRTQQEDSAVYLCASSLWTGPTSYNEQFFGPGTRLTVL.

V gene TRBV5-6 combines with J gene TRBJ1-5; TRBD1 matches 9 bases. The CDR3 runs 16 residues. In germline, CDR1 is SGHDT, CDR2 YYEEEE. V was pared by 4 bases and J by 0 bases, with 5 bases of the junction left unmatched. Here the CDR3 reads CASSVNRGRSNQPQHF. CDR3 DNA: TGTGCCAGCAGCGTCAACAGGGGGCGTAGCAATCAGCCCCAGCATTTT.